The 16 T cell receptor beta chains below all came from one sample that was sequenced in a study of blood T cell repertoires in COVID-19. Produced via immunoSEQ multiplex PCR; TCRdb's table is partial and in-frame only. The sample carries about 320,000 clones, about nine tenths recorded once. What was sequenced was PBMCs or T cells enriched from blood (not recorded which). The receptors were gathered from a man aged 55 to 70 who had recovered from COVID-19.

CDR3 amino acids: CASSFGGPLYGGALHF. The CDR3 bases are TGTGCCAGCAGCTTCGGGGGGCCCCTTTACGGTGGGGCCCTCCACTTT. The J gene is TRBJ1-6, the V gene TRBV5-4; TRBD1 might be the D (6 bases). V lost 2 bases to trimming and J lost 14 bases, with 23 bases between them. The CDR3 runs to 16 residues. The germline V gene encodes CDR1 SGHNT and CDR2 YYREEE (reference sequence).

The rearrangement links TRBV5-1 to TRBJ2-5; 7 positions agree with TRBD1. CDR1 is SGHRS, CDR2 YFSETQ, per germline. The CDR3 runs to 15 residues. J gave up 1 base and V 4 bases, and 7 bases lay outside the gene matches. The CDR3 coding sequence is TGCGCCAGCAGCCACGGGACAGCCATCCAAGAGACCCAGTACTTC. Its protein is CASSHGTAIQETQYF.

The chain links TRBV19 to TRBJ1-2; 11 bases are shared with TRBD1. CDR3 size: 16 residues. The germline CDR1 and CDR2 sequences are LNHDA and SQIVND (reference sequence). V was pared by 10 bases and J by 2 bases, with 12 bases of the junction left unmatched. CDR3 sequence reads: CATYQRRDRGNYGYTF. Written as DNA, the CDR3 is TGTGCCACCTACCAGAGACGGGACAGGGGGAACTATGGCTACACCTTC.

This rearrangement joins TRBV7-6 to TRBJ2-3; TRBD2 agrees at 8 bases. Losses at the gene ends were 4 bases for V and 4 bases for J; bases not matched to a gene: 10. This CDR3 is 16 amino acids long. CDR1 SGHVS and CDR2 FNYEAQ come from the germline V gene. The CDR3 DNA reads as TGTGCCAGCAGCTCCCCGCCAGCGGGAGACTCAGATACGCAGTATTTT. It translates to CASSSPPAGDSDTQYF.

CDR3 sequence: CASSPRWSSYEQYF. As DNA, the CDR3 is TGTGCCAGCAGCCCCCGGTGGTCCTCCTACGAGCAGTACTTC. The chain employs TRBV28 and TRBJ2-7, with D hard to call. From germline, CDR1 is MDHEN and CDR2 SYDVKM. Deletions cut 6 bases from V and 0 bases from J, with 12 bases between. This CDR3 is 14 amino acids long.

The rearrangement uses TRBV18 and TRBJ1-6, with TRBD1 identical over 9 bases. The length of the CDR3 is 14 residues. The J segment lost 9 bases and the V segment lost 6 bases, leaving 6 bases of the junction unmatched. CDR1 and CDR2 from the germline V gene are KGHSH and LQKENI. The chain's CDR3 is CASSLDRGVSPLHF. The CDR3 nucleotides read TGTGCCAGCTCCCTAGACAGGGGGGTTTCACCCCTCCACTTT.

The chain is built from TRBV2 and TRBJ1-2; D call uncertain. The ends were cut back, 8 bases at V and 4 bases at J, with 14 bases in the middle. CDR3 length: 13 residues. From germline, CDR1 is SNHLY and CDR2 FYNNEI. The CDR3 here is CASDLTTPYGYTF. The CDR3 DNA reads TGTGCCAGCGACCTGACAACCCCCTATGGCTACACCTTC.

Written as DNA, the CDR3 is TGCGCCAGCAGCCGGGGCGGGAGGGCCCGGGATGAGCAGTTCTTC. It translates to CASSRGGRARDEQFF. The chain joins TRBV4-1 to TRBJ2-1; TRBD2 aligns across 9 bases. The V and J ends lost 4 bases and 8 bases, in that order; junction bases with no gene match: 9. The germline V gene has CDR1 MGHRA and CDR2 YSYEKL. The CDR3 has 15 amino acids.

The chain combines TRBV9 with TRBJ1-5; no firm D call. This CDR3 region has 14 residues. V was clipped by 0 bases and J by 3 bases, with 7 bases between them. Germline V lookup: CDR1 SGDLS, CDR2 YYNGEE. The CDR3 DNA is TGTGCCAGCAGCGTAGGAGGTCTCAATCAGCCCCAGCATTTT. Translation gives CASSVGGLNQPQHF.

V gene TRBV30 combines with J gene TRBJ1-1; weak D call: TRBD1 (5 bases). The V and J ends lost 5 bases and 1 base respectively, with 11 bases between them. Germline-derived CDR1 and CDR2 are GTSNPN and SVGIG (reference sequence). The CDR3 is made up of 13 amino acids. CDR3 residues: CAWGAQTNTEAFF. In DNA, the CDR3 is TGTGCCTGGGGGGCACAAACGAACACTGAAGCTTTCTTT.

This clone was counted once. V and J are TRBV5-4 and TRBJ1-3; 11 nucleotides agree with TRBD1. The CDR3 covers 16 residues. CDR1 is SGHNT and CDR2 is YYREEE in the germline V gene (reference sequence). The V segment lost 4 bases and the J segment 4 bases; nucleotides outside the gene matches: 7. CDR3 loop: CASSLGQGATGNTIYF. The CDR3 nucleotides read TGTGCCAGCAGCCTAGGACAGGGGGCGACAGGAAACACCATATATTTT.

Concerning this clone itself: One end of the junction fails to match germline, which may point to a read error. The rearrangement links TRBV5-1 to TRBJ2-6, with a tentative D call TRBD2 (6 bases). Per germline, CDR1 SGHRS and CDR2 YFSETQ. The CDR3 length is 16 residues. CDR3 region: CASSLGGTSGANVLTF. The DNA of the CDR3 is TGCGCCAGCAGTTTGGGAGGAACCTCTGGGGCCAACGTCCTGACTTTC.

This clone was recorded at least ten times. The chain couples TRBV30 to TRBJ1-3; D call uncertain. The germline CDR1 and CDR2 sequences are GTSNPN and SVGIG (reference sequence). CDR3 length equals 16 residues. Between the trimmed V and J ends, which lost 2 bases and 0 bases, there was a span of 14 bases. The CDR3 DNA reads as TGTGCCTGGAGTTTTATGGGCAGAAGCTCTGGAAACACCATATATTTT. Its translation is CAWSFMGRSSGNTIYF.

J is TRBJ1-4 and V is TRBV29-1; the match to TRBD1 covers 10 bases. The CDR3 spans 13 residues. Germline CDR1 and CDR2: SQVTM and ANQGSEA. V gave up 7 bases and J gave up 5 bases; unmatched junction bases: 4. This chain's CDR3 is CSAMGQGNEKLFF. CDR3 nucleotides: TGCAGCGCCATGGGACAGGGGAATGAAAAACTGTTTTTT.

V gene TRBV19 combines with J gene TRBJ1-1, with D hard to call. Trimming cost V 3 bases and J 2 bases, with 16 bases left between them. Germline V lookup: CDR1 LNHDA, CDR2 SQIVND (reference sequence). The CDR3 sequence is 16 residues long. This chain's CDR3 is CASSIPQLRGNTEAFF. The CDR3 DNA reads TGTGCCAGTAGTATTCCCCAACTACGGGGAAACACTGAAGCTTTCTTT. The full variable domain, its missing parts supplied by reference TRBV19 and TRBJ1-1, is DGGITQSPKYLFRKEGQNVTLSCEQNLNHDAMYWYRQDPGQGLRLIYYSQIVNDFQKGDIAEGYSVSREKKESFPLTVTSAQKNPTAFYLCASSIPQLRGNTEAFFGQGTRLTVV.

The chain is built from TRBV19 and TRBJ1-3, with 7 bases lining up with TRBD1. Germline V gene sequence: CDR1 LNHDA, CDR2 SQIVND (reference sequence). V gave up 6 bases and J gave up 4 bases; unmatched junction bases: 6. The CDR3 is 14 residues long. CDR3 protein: CASRPQGYGNTIYF. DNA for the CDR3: TGTGCCAGTAGGCCACAGGGGTACGGAAACACCATATATTTT.